This entry features one TCR beta chain sequence. Its antigen remains unidentified. The data were taken from a study of cytomegalovirus exposure and HLA in healthy donors. Study-wide results and limits: The dataset shows that most TCR sequences were rare, while some public TCRs occurred in many donors.

PCR amplification relied on 60 Vbeta primers (plus 13 Jbeta primers). This table comes from immunoSEQ multiplex PCR, and its TCRdb copy is limited to in-frame clones, with some not included. The sample has tens of thousands of clones; about 78% are singletons. Sequences were obtained from PBMCs. The sequence was obtained from a male donor in good health and CMV-seropositive.

CDR3 bases: TGTGCCAGCAGTGGGGACAGATTCGAACGGCCGTACTTC. Protein: CASSGDRFERPYF. This chain connects TRBV28 to TRBJ2-7; the match to TRBD1 covers 7 bases. With 5 bases clipped from V and 12 bases from J, the junction kept 13 bases outside the gene matches. CDR3 size: 13 residues. CDR1 is MDHEN and CDR2 is SYDVKM in the germline V gene.